The present T cell receptor beta chain was sequenced within a study of Graves' ophthalmopathy and Graves' hyperthyroidism. The authors amplified TCR beta CDR3 regions from RNA transcripts. Second-round multiplex PCR followed a first-round RT-PCR using HTBI primers. TCRdb processed the multiplex PCR reads anew with MiXCR; each CDR3 protein has one entry. The data contain some 750,000 distinct CDR3 sequences, approximately 40% of them singletons. V was cut by 4 bases and J by 3 bases, with 18 bases left in between. This CDR3 region has 15 residues. Germline CDR1 reads SQVTM; CDR2 reads ANQGSEA. The chain has TRBV29-1 and TRBJ1-1; possibly TRBD1 for D (5 bases). The specimen sequenced was peripheral blood. This TCR derives from an adult man with Graves' ophthalmopathy. CDR3 sequence reads: CSVAIGTQGHTEAFF. As DNA, the CDR3 is TGCAGCGTTGCGATCGGAACGCAGGGACACACTGAAGCTTTCTTT.